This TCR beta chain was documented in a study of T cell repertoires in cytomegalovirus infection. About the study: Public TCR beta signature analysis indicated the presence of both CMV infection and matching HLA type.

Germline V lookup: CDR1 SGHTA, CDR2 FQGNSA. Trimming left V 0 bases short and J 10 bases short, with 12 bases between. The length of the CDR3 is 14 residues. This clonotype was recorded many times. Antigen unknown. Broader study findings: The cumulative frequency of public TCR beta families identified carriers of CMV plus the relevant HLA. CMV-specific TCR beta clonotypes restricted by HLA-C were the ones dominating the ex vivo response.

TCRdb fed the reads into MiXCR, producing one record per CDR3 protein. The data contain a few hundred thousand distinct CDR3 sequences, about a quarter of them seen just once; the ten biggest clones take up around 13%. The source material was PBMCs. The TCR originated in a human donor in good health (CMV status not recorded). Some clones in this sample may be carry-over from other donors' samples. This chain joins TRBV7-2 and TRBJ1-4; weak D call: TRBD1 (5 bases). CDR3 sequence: CASSLAREGGKLFF. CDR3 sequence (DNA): TGTGCCAGCAGCTTAGCCAGGGAGGGTGGAAAACTGTTTTTT.